These T cell receptor beta chains were read from a single sample in a study of blood T cell repertoires in COVID-19. Sequencing was performed with immunoSEQ multiplex PCR; in TCRdb, only in-frame clones are kept and a portion is missing. The sample includes 150,000 to 200,000 clones, roughly 88% of them seen just once. Sequenced material: peripheral blood. These receptors came from an elderly woman with acute or convalescent COVID-19. Each CDR3 is given with its conserved first and last residue. The D gene is left open where the match is weak. Expanded clones are given a class, and other clones once, few, many or no size at all.

v_call	clone_size	d_call	j_call	cdr3_aa
TRBV2	many	TRBD2	TRBJ2-5	CASSPGTSGGGQEAQYF
TRBV6-5	-	-	TRBJ1-4	CASRIQDPPEKLFF
TRBV27	many	-	TRBJ1-2	CATWGGYGYTF
TRBV3-1/TRBV3-2	-	TRBD1	TRBJ2-3	CASSLVPGQGRRATDTQYF
TRBV6-5	-	TRBD1	TRBJ2-4	CASSIGTEEIYF
TRBV7-8	once	-	TRBJ2-5	CASSLRGTIPETQYF
TRBV5-1	-	TRBD1	TRBJ2-6	CASSLAGTVAISGANVLTF
TRBV5-4	-	TRBD1	TRBJ1-1	CASSWGTGNTEAFF
TRBV9	-	TRBD2	TRBJ2-1	CASSVELAGYNEQFF
TRBV11-2	-	TRBD1	TRBJ1-1	CASSLSHSAGTGRAFF